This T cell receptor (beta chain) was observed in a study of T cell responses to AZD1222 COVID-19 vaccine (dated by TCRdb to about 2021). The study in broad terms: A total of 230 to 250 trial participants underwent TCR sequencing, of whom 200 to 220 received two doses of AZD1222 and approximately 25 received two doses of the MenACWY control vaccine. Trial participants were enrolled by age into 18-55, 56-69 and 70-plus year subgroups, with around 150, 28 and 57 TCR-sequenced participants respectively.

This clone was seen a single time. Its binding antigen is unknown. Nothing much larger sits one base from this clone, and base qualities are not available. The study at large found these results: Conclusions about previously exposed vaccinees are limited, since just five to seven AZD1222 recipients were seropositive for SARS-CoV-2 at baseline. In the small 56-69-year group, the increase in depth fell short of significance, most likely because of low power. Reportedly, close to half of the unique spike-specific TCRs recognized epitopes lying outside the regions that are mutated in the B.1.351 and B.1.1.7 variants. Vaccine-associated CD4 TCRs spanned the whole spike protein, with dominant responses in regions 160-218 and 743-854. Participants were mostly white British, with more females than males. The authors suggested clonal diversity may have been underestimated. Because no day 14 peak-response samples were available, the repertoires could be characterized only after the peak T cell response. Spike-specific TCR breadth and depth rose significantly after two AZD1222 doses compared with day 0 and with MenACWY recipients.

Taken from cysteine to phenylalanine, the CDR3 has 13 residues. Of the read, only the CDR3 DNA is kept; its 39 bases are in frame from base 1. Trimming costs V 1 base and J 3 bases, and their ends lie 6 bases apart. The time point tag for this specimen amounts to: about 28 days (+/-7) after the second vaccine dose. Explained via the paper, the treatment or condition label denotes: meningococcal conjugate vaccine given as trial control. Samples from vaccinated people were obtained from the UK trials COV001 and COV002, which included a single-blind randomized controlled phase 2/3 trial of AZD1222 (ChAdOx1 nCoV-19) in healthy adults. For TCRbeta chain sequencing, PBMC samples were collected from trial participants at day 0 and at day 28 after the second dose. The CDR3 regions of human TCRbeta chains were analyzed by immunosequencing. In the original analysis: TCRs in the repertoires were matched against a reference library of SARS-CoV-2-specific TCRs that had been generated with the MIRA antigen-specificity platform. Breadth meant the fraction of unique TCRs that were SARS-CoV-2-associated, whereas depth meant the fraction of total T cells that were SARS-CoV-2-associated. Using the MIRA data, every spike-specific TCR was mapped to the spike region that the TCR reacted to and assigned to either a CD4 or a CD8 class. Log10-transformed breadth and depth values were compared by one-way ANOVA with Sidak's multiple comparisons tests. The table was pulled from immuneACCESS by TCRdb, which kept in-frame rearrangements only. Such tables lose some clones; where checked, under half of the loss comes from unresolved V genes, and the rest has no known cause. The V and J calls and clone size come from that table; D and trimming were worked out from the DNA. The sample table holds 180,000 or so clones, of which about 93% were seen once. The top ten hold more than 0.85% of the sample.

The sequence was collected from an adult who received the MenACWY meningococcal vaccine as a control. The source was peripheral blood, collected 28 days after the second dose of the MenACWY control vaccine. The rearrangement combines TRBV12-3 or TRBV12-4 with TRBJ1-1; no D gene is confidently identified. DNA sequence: TGTGCCAGCAGTTTAGGGTCGGACACTGAAGCTTTCTTT. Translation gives CASSLGSDTEAFF.